The table lists the clone carrying this T cell receptor (beta chain) with a few counts. Antigen unknown. This entry belongs to a study of human T cells and chemical hapten exposure. Study at large: Alopecia areata, totalis and universalis patients, mostly female, were included. The study, taken as a whole, reports: Patch test score was positively correlated with the counts of PT1 expanded TCRs. DPC sensitization left the count of TCRs above 1 in 1000 unchanged.

Germline CDR1 and CDR2: LNHNV and YYDKDF (reference sequence). The CDR3 totals 18 residues. The ends were cut back, 4 bases at V and 5 bases at J, with 23 bases in the middle. The library attached unique molecular identifiers to individual cDNA molecules. From the RACE reads, TCRdb called clonotypes with MiXCR, one entry per CDR3 protein. Here the sample spans over 300,000 distinct CDR3 sequences, roughly 5% being singletons. Time point noted: pre-sensitization, week 0. The treatment denotes: therapeutic diphenylcyclopropenone sensitization with weekly scalp DPC. This chain connects TRBV15 to TRBJ2-2, with D possibly being TRBD1 (8 bases). This TCR was recovered from a woman aged 45 to 65 with alopecia areata. Some clones in this sample may be carry-over from other donors' samples. The material sequenced was whole blood, taken in connection with sensitization to the hapten diphenylcyclopropenone (DPC). CDR3 loop: CATSNRWTGRGNTGELFF. The CDR3 DNA follows: TGTGCCACCAGCAACCGATGGACAGGGAGGGGAAATACCGGGGAGCTGTTTTTT. Full variable domain (outside the CDR3, taken from reference TRBV15 and TRBJ2-2): DAMVIQNPRYQVTQFGKPVTLSCSQTLNHNVMYWYQQKSSQAPKLLFHYYDKDFNNEADTPDNFQSRRPNTSFCFLDIRSPGLGDTAMYLCATSNRWTGRGNTGELFFGEGSRLTVL.